These 27 T cell receptor beta chains share one sample of origin, sequenced in a study of blood T cell repertoires in COVID-19. Sequencing used immunoSEQ multiplex PCR; TCRdb keeps in-frame clones, though not all of them. The sample consists of approximately 300,000 clones, roughly 90% of them appearing once. Sequenced material: PBMCs or T cells enriched from blood (not recorded which). All receptors derive from a man aged 55 to 70 who had recovered from COVID-19.

J is TRBJ1-2 and V is TRBV28, with TRBD1 matching over 7 bases. The CDR3 consists of 14 residues. Per the germline V gene, CDR1 is MDHEN and CDR2 is SYDVKM. V was clipped by 5 bases and J by 4 bases; unmatched bases: 7. CDR3 region: CASSPRTGLYGYTF. In nucleotides, the CDR3 is TGTGCCAGCAGTCCGAGGACAGGCCTCTATGGCTACACCTTC.

The chain recombines TRBV29-1 with TRBJ2-7; D is unresolved. CDR3 size: 12 residues. V was cut by 5 bases and J by 4 bases, with 12 bases left in between. Germline-derived CDR1 and CDR2 are SQVTM and ANQGSEA. The CDR3 DNA reads TGCAGCGTTTTTTCAGGTAGGTACGAGCAGTACTTC. Translation: CSVFSGRYEQYF.

The rearrangement links TRBV6-5 to TRBJ2-7; 9 positions agree with TRBD2. Germline lookup yields CDR1 MNHEY and CDR2 SVGAGI. V lost 0 bases and J lost 2; bases outside the gene matches: 5. This CDR3 region has 16 residues. CDR3: CASSYSASGDPYEQYF. CDR3 coding DNA: TGTGCCAGCAGTTACTCGGCTAGCGGGGATCCCTACGAGCAGTACTTC.

This clone showed up just once. The chain uses TRBV24-1 and TRBJ2-1, with D perhaps TRBD2 (6 bases). The ends were cut back, 1 base at V and 9 bases at J, with 15 bases in the middle. CDR3 length: 15 amino acids. Per germline, CDR1 KGHDR and CDR2 SFDVKD. CDR3 in amino acids: CATSDLKGGISEQFF. CDR3 nucleotides: TGTGCCACCAGTGATTTAAAGGGAGGCATTAGTGAGCAGTTCTTC.

J is TRBJ2-5 and V is TRBV28, with D maybe TRBD2 (6 bases). The CDR3 contains 14 residues. Germline loops: CDR1 MDHEN, CDR2 SYDVKM. The V end lost 5 bases, the J end lost 5 bases, and 15 bases lay between the germline ends. This CDR3 is CASSLTRLKETQYF. In DNA form, the CDR3 reads TGTGCCAGCAGTCTGACTAGACTCAAGGAGACCCAGTACTTC. Full variable domain (remainder filled in from reference TRBV28 and TRBJ2-5): DVKVTQSSRYLVKRTGEKVFLECVQDMDHENMFWYRQDPGLGLRLIYFSYDVKMKEKGDIPEGYSVSREKKERFSLILESASTNQTSMYLCASSLTRLKETQYFGPGTRLLVL.

The chain links TRBV3-1 (or the pseudogene TRBV3-2) to TRBJ2-3; 7 bases fit TRBD2. Germline trimming cut 3 bases from V and 1 base from J; bases unmatched to any gene: 4. Germline CDR1 LGHDT, CDR2 YNNKEL (reference sequence). The CDR3 spans 15 residues. Written as DNA, the CDR3 is TGTGCCAGCAGCCAGCGGGAGTCTGGCACAGATACGCAGTATTTT. Translating it yields CASSQRESGTDTQYF.

DNA for the CDR3: TGTGCCAGTAGTAAGCCCCCCAATGAAAAACTGTTTTTT. Amino acids: CASSKPPNEKLFF. This chain uses TRBV19 with TRBJ1-4; D remains ambiguous. The CDR3 contains 13 residues. Germline CDR1 LNHDA, CDR2 SQIVND (reference sequence). V lost 4 bases, J lost 5 bases, and 8 bases lay in between.

This chain joins TRBV30 and TRBJ1-1; D remains unclear. The CDR3 contains 15 residues. The germline CDR1 and CDR2 sequences are GTSNPN and SVGIG (reference sequence). The V end lost 7 bases, the J end lost 0 bases, and 18 bases lay between the germline ends. CDR3 nucleotides: TGTGCCTCCCGCGGTCCGAAAAATATGAACACTGAAGCTTTCTTT. It encodes CASRGPKNMNTEAFF.

V gene TRBV6-2 or TRBV6-3 combines with J gene TRBJ2-2; 10 bases map to TRBD2. In germline, CDR1 is MNHEY, CDR2 SVGEGT. V gave up 5 bases and J gave up 2 bases; unmatched junction bases: 5. This CDR3 region has 16 residues. CDR3 in amino acids: CASSDGLAVNTGELFF. The CDR3 DNA is TGTGCCAGCAGTGATGGACTAGCGGTAAACACCGGGGAGCTGTTTTTT.

The chain couples TRBV20-1 to TRBJ2-7, with TRBD1 matching 10 bases. This CDR3 has 14 residues. V lost 3 bases, J lost 4 bases, and 6 bases stayed unmatched. The germline V gene encodes CDR1 DFQATT and CDR2 SNEGSKA (reference sequence). DNA for the CDR3: TGCAGTGCTAGTAAGGGACAGGGGAGGTACGAGCAGTACTTC. It encodes CSASKGQGRYEQYF.

The V and J genes are TRBV6-5 and TRBJ1-1; TRBD1 matches 10 bases. The V segment lost 4 bases and the J segment 7 bases; nucleotides outside the gene matches: 6. The V gene's germline CDR1 is MNHEY and CDR2 SVGAGI. The CDR3 sequence is 14 residues long. CDR3 sequence: CASSWSRDRGEAFF. DNA of the CDR3: TGTGCCAGCAGTTGGTCCCGGGACAGGGGTGAAGCTTTCTTT.

In the case of this clone: Other DNA sequences of this sample code for an identical CDR3. The chain employs TRBV28 and TRBJ1-2; 9 bases fit TRBD1. The CDR3 consists of 14 residues. V shed 3 bases and J 5 bases; nucleotides not matched to a gene: 4. Germline CDR1 reads MDHEN; CDR2 reads SYDVKM. As DNA, the CDR3 is TGTGCCAGCAGTTTCCCGACAGGGGGGTATGGCTACACCTTC. Amino acids: CASSFPTGGYGYTF.

V usage is TRBV7-9 and J usage is TRBJ1-1; 7 positions agree with TRBD1. This CDR3 comprises 13 residues. Germline V lookup: CDR1 SEHNR, CDR2 FQNEAQ (reference sequence). The junction had 3 bases not matched to a gene; V was cut back by 7 bases and J by 1 base. The CDR3 DNA is TGTGCCAGCATGGGACAGCAGAACACTGAAGCTTTCTTT. Encoded protein: CASMGQQNTEAFF.

This clone was seen only once. The gene calls are TRBV5-1 and TRBJ2-3; 8 bases agree with TRBD2. Germline V gene sequence: CDR1 SGHRS, CDR2 YFSETQ. The CDR3 is 14 amino acids. The trim removed 4 bases at V and 5 bases at J, leaving 6 bases unmatched. CDR3 nucleotides: TGCGCCAGCAGCGGGGGGCTAGCGGGAGATACGCAGTATTTT. This gives the protein CASSGGLAGDTQYF. Drawing the rest from reference TRBV5-1 and TRBJ2-3, the complete variable domain is KAGVTQTPRYLIKTRGQQVTLSCSPISGHRSVSWYQQTPGQGLQFLFEYFSETQRNKGNFPGRFSGRQFSNSRSEMNVSTLELGDSALYLCASSGGLAGDTQYFGPGTRLTVL.

The V and J genes are TRBV5-6 and TRBJ2-5; 9 positions match TRBD2. V trimming: 0 bases; J trimming: 2 bases; junction bases outside the gene matches: 2. CDR1 SGHDT and CDR2 YYEEEE come from the germline V gene. CDR3 length: 15 residues. CDR3 protein: CASSLVLAGQETQYF. Written as DNA, the CDR3 is TGTGCCAGCAGCTTGGTTCTAGCGGGACAAGAGACCCAGTACTTC.

The chain has TRBV4-1 and TRBJ2-5; TRBD1 aligns across 10 bases. This CDR3 has 15 amino acids. Looked up from germline, CDR1 is MGHRA and CDR2 is YSYEKL. The V segment lost 2 bases and the J segment 3 bases; nucleotides outside the gene matches: 3. In DNA, the CDR3 is TGCGCCAGCAGCCAAAGGGACAGGGGAAAAGAGACCCAGTACTTC. It specifies CASSQRDRGKETQYF.

The rearrangement joins TRBV15 to TRBJ2-1; D is unresolved. Trimming cost V 0 bases and J 3 bases, with 6 bases left between them. CDR1 and CDR2 (germline): LNHNV, YYDKDF (reference sequence). This CDR3 spans 14 amino acids. In nucleotides, the CDR3 is TGTGCCACCAGCAGAGAAAGCTACTACAATGAGCAGTTCTTC. This codes for CATSRESYYNEQFF.

This clone was counted a single time. The chain uses TRBV5-1 and TRBJ1-2; TRBD1 might be the D (6 bases). The CDR3 is 15 residues long. The germline CDR1 and CDR2 sequences are SGHRS and YFSETQ. The V gene lost 0 bases and the J gene lost 5 bases, with 14 bases spanning the gap. The CDR3 spells CASSLGSGVNYGYTF. The CDR3, as DNA: TGCGCCAGCAGCTTGGGTTCAGGGGTTAATTATGGCTACACCTTC.

The chain combines TRBV27 with TRBJ1-1; no reliable D call. This CDR3 spans 13 amino acids. Germline V lookup: CDR1 MNHEY, CDR2 SMNVEV (reference sequence). V lost 6 bases, J lost 4 bases, and 12 bases lay in between. The CDR3 here is CASRTVPGTEAFF. CDR3 coding DNA: TGTGCCAGCAGGACGGTGCCGGGCACTGAAGCTTTCTTT.

The chain is built from TRBV7-2 and TRBJ2-7; 7 bases line up with TRBD1. The CDR3 loop spans 14 amino acids. Germline V gene sequence: CDR1 SGHTA, CDR2 FQGNSA. Germline trimming cut 4 bases from V and 3 bases from J; bases unmatched to any gene: 6. CDR3 nucleotide sequence: TGTGCCAGCAGCTCACAGGGGCTGGGCTACGAGCAGTACTTC. This gives the protein CASSSQGLGYEQYF.

Details on this clone: Other DNA sequences within the sample encode an identical CDR3. The rearrangement joins TRBV19 to TRBJ1-6; 7 bases agree with TRBD1. The trim removed 7 bases at V and 2 bases at J, leaving 2 bases unmatched. This CDR3 is 14 amino acids long. The germline V gene has CDR1 LNHDA and CDR2 SQIVND (reference sequence). The CDR3 DNA is TGTGCCAGTACACAGGGGACCTATAATTCACCCCTCCACTTT. Its protein is CASTQGTYNSPLHF.

CDR3 sequence reads: CASRLDRDSGNTIYF. For the CDR3, the DNA is TGTGCCAGCAGGCTGGACAGGGACTCTGGAAACACCATATATTTT. The V gene is TRBV2, the J gene TRBJ1-3; 8 bases are a match to TRBD1. The CDR3 spans 15 residues. CDR1 is SNHLY and CDR2 is FYNNEI in the germline V gene. V lost 6 bases and J lost 0; bases outside the gene matches: 4.

This clone was detected only a few times. The chain recombines TRBV19 with TRBJ1-2; D is ambiguous. CDR3 length: 14 amino acids. Germline V gene sequence: CDR1 LNHDA, CDR2 SQIVND (reference sequence). V was trimmed by 3 bases and J by 6 bases, leaving 14 bases between them. CDR3 protein: CASSISELANGYTF. The CDR3 DNA reads TGTGCCAGTAGTATTTCCGAGCTTGCGAATGGCTACACCTTC. The whole variable domain, filled in from reference TRBV19 and TRBJ1-2, reads DGGITQSPKYLFRKEGQNVTLSCEQNLNHDAMYWYRQDPGQGLRLIYYSQIVNDFQKGDIAEGYSVSREKKESFPLTVTSAQKNPTAFYLCASSISELANGYTFGSGTRLTVV.

V is TRBV24-1 and J is TRBJ1-2, with 8 positions matching TRBD1. CDR1 is KGHDR and CDR2 is SFDVKD in the germline V gene. The CDR3 has 17 residues. The junction had 12 bases not matched to a gene; V was cut back by 3 bases and J by 4 bases. The CDR3: CATSDGAVGQGGYGYTF. The CDR3 nucleotides are TGTGCCACCAGTGATGGTGCCGTAGGACAGGGTGGCTATGGCTACACCTTC.

The V call is TRBV3-1 (or the pseudogene TRBV3-2), the J call TRBJ1-1; 10 bases are a match to TRBD1. Germline CDR1 LGHDT, CDR2 YNNKEL (reference sequence). CDR3 length: 15 residues. Losses at the gene ends were 1 base for V and 5 bases for J; bases not matched to a gene: 4. The CDR3 loop reads CASSQGTGGWTEAFF. The CDR3 DNA is TGTGCCAGCAGCCAAGGGACAGGGGGTTGGACTGAAGCTTTCTTT.

The chain employs TRBV5-4 and TRBJ2-3; D perhaps matches TRBD1 (6 bases). The V gene lost 2 bases and the J gene lost 2 bases, with 15 bases spanning the gap. Looked up from germline, CDR1 is SGHNT and CDR2 is YYREEE (reference sequence). CDR3 length: 16 amino acids. Written as DNA, the CDR3 is TGTGCCAGCAGCTTTTTTACAGGGATCCCCACAGATACGCAGTATTTT. Its translation: CASSFFTGIPTDTQYF. The full variable domain, completed using reference TRBV5-4 and TRBJ2-3, is ETGVTQSPTHLIKTRGQQVTLRCSSQSGHNTVSWYQQALGQGPQFIFQYYREEENGRGNFPPRFSGLQFPNYSSELNVNALELDDSALYLCASSFFTGIPTDTQYFGPGTRLTVL.

As for this clone: The sample holds other DNA sequences that translate to the same CDR3. This chain uses TRBV5-5 with TRBJ1-5; D unresolved. Germline V lookup: CDR1 SGHKS, CDR2 YYEKEE (reference sequence). The CDR3 has 13 residues. V gave up 5 bases and J gave up 0 bases, with 6 bases separating them. The CDR3 DNA follows: TGTGCCAGCAGTTTGTATAGCAATCAGCCCCAGCATTTT. It translates to CASSLYSNQPQHF.